This TCR beta chain was sequenced during a study of cytomegalovirus exposure and HLA in healthy donors. About the study: One earlier analysis, a look at some 180 million T cells, found roughly 110 million unique TCR beta sequences. Findings and caveats of the study: HLA allele associations emerged for roughly 17,000 TCR beta sequences in a later analysis, at 0.05 false discovery rate. Most subjects had HLA-A and HLA-B alleles reportedly predicted accurately by TCR beta sequences.

Concerning this clone: Its antigen is currently unknown.

In the PCR, 60 Vbeta and 13 Jbeta primers were used. Here immunoSEQ multiplex PCR was the method, and the copy in TCRdb shows in-frame clones only, minus some. In the table there are approximately 110,000 clones, over 60% of which are singletons. V lost 1 base and J 4 bases, leaving 12 bases between the germline ends. The CDR3 covers 14 residues. From germline, CDR1 is SGHRS and CDR2 YFSETQ. The V call is TRBV5-1, the J call TRBJ2-7; TRBD1 is a possible D gene (6 bases). The sample taken for sequencing was PBMCs. The TCR sequence derives from a woman in her thirties or forties in good health and CMV-seropositive. CDR3 loop: CASSLSGQLYEQYF. For the CDR3, the DNA is TGCGCCAGCAGCTTGAGCGGACAGCTATACGAGCAGTACTTC.